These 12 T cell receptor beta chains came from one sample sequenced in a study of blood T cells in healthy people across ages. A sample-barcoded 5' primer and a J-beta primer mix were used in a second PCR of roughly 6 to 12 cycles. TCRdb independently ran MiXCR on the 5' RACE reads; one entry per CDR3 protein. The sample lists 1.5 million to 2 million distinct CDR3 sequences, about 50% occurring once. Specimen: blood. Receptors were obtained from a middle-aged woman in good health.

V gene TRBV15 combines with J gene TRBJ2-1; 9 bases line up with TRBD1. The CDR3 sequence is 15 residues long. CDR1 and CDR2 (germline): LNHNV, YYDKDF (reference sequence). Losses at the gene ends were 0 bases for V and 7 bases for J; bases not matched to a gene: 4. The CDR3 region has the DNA TGTGCCACCAGCAGAGACGGACAGGGGAGAAATGAGCAGTTCTTC. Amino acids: CATSRDGQGRNEQFF. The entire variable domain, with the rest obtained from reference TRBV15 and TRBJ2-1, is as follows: DAMVIQNPRYQVTQFGKPVTLSCSQTLNHNVMYWYQQKSSQAPKLLFHYYDKDFNNEADTPDNFQSRRPNTSFCFLDIRSPGLGDTAMYLCATSRDGQGRNEQFFGPGTRLTVL.

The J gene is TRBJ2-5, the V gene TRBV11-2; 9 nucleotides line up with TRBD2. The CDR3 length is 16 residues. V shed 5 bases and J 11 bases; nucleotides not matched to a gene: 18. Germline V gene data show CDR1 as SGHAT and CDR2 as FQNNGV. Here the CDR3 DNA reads TGTGCCAGCAGCCCTAGAGCGGGGGGCAGCTACAATGAGCAGTACTTC. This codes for CASSPRAGGSYNEQYF.

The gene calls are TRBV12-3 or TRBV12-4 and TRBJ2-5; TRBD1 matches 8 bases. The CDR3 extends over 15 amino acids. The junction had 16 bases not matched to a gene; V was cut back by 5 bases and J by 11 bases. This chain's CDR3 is CASSPQGVSSGEQYF. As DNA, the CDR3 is TGTGCCAGCAGTCCACAGGGGGTATCGTCAGGGGAGCAGTACTTC.

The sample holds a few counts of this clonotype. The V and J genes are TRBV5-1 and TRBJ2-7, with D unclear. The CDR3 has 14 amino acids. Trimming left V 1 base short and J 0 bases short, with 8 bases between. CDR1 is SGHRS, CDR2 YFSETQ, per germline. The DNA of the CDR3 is TGCGCCAGCAGCTTGCAGAGTAGCTCCTACGAGCAGTACTTC. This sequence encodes CASSLQSSSYEQYF. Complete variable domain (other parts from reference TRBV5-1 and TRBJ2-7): KAGVTQTPRYLIKTRGQQVTLSCSPISGHRSVSWYQQTPGQGLQFLFEYFSETQRNKGNFPGRFSGRQFSNSRSEMNVSTLELGDSALYLCASSLQSSSYEQYFGPGTRLTVT.

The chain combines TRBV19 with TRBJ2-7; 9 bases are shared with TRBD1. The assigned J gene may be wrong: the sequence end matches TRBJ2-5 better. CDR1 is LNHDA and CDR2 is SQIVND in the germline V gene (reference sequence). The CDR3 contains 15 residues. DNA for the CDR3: TGTGCCAGTAGTATCGGGACAGGGCGAGAAGAGACCCAGTACTTC. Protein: CASSIGTGREETQYF.

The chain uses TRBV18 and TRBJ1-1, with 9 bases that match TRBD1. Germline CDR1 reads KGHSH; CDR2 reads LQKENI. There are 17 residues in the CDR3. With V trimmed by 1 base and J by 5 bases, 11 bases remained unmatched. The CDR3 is CASSPLATGGVYTEAFF. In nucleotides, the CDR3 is TGTGCCAGCTCACCACTCGCGACAGGGGGAGTGTATACTGAAGCTTTCTTT.

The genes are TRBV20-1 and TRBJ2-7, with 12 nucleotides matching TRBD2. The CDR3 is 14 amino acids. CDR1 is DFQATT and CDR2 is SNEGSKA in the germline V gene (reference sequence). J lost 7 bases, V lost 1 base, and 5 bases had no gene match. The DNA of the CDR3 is TGCAGTGCTAGAGGAAGGACTAGCGGGGATGAGCAGTACTTC. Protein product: CSARGRTSGDEQYF.

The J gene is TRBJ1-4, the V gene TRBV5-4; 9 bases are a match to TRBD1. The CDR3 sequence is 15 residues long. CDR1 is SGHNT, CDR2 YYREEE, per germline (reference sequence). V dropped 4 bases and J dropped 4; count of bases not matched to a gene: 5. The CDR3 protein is CASSARDRVNEKLFF. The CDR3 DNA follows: TGTGCCAGCAGCGCCCGGGACAGGGTTAATGAAAAACTGTTTTTT.

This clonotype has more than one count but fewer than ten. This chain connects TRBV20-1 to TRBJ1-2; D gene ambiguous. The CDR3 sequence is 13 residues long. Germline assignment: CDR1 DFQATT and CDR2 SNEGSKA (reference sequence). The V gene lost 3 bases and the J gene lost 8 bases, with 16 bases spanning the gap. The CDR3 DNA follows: TGCAGTGCTAGCTCAGAGATAATCCCCGGCTACACCTTC. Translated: CSASSEIIPGYTF.

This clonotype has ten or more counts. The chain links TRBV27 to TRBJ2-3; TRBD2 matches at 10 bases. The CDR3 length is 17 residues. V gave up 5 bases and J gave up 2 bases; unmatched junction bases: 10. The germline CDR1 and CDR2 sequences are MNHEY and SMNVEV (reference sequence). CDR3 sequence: CASSPPGAGGDTDTQYF. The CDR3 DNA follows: TGTGCCAGCAGTCCCCCAGGAGCGGGGGGGGACACAGATACGCAGTATTTT.

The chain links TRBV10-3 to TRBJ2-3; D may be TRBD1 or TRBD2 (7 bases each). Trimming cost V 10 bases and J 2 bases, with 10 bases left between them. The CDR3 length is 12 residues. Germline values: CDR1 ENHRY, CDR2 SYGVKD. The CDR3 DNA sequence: TGTGCCACAGGGGGGGACACAGATACGCAGTATTTT. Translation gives CATGGDTDTQYF.

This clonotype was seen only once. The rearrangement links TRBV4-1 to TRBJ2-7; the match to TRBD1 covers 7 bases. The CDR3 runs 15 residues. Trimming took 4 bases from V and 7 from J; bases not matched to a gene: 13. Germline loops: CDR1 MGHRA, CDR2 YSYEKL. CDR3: CASSPTGDEGNEQYF. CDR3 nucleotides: TGCGCCAGCAGCCCCACAGGGGATGAAGGCAATGAGCAGTACTTC.